Given below is one T cell receptor beta chain in context. This clonotype was detected ten times or more. Its antigen is currently not known. No base quality values were provided; no much bigger clone lies one nucleotide off. Libraries of naive CD8 T cells were built from anywhere between roughly 19,000 and 1,000,000 sorted cells, with 10%, 30% or 50% of the purified RNA used. Naive CD8 T cells were FACS-sorted as CD8+CD4-CCR7+CD45RA+ on a BD FACSAria II into RLT Plus buffer. To test detection sensitivity, Jurkat RNA equivalent to roughly nine TCR copies was spiked into samples of roughly 20,000-1,000,000 naive CD8 T cells. Enrichment of CD8 T cells was done with RosetteSep CD8+ T Cell Enrichment Cocktail plus Ficoll-Paque, and ACK red cell lysis came afterward. These data originate in a study of molecular identifiers for immune sequencing clone quantification (dated by TCRdb to the late 2010s). With respect to the entire study: In a replicate experiment, RNA from roughly 20,000 or 100,000 naive CD8 T cells was split into five aliquots, four of which were sequenced. This methods study used CD8 T cells to benchmark TCR RNA copy counting and molecular-identifier clustering-based TCR repertoire sequencing (MIDCIRS).

The method behind the library was PCR. Sequencing took place on an Illumina HiSeq 4000. Bulk TCR libraries were made following a previously described method, with the TCR primers given in Table S5. The Qiagen AllPrep DNA/RNA kit was used to purify total RNA. Before analysis, reads from multiple sequencing runs of the same library were pooled. Processing in the source paper ran as follows. Reads were retained only if the reads had an exact TCR constant sequence, and the retained reads were trimmed to 150 nt and grouped according to their 12-nt molecular barcodes. Reads in each barcode group were sub-clustered using a 15% Levenshtein threshold, and a quality-weighted consensus sequence was built for each RNA molecule. Non-functional sequences were excluded, and lower-count sequences lying one edit away from another sequence were also excluded. Barcode sub-clusters with fewer than 20% of the maximum read count were removed, based on fitting two negative binomial distributions. TCRdb reprocessing: public reads trimmed at Q25 with fastp, clones called with MiXCR, in-frame beta chains kept. CDR3 protein duplicates are merged, each entry listing the most common genes and DNA. Clone size and V and J calls follow TCRdb, not the original study. The sample table shows about 320,000 distinct CDR3 sequences, and around a fifth are seen once. The ten most abundant clones make up roughly 0.8% of the sample.

Deletion took 3 bases off V and 7 bases off J, with a span of 13 bases between the germline ends. The CDR3 sequence holds 14 residues, the cysteine and phenylalanine included. The kept DNA is CDR3 alone, 42 bases in frame from the first base. The germline V gene provides CDR1 MNHNS and CDR2 SASEGT. General study outcomes and caveats: Modeling indicated approximately 3.1 TCR RNA copies recovered per cell, compared with 7.5 to 10 by digital PCR, which implies a capture efficiency of approximately 31%. When barcode sub-clustering was omitted, TCR diversity was inflated by chimeric consensus sequences, with chimeras reaching as high as 47%. In CMV-specific effector cells, over 99% of molecules were held by clones above 20 RNA copies, whereas under 1% of molecules were held by such clones in naive cells. Naive libraries contained spiked-in Jurkat TCR RNA (10 copies' worth), which is not part of the donor repertoire. Highly expanded clone sizes could be underestimated if identical TCR molecules share a barcode. Even against a background of about 960,000 naive CD8 T cells, spiked-in Jurkat TCR RNA amounting to a single cell's worth was reported to be detectable.

The sequence derives from a human donor in good health. Some libraries in this study had Jurkat cell RNA spiked in. Material: naive CD8+ T cells from blood, with Jurkat cell RNA spiked in. What this sample's cell subset or site label stands for: FACS-sorted CD8+CD4-CCR7+CD45RA+ naive T cells. The V gene is TRBV6-1 and the J gene is TRBJ1-3; tentative D gene TRBD1, with 5 bases matching. The sequenced DNA is TGTGCCAGCAGTGAGGCCCGGCCAGGGAACACCATATATTTT. Its amino acids are CASSEARPGNTIYF.